This T cell receptor (beta chain) appears in the sequencing data of a study of T-cell reconstitution after alpha-beta-depleted transplantation in children. Study results and limitations: Several hundred expanded graft clones reportedly supplied alpha-beta T cells about two months after transplant. Recipient T cells and thymic progenitors that survived were the source of the high TCRbeta diversity seen at day 60 in some patients. Newly produced T cells mostly provided counts and TCRbeta diversity after one year, as hyperexpanded clones declined.

Comments on this clonotype: As yet, its antigen is unknown.

The length of the CDR3 is 15 residues. V lost 3 bases, J lost 0 bases, and 5 bases stayed unmatched. Per germline, CDR1 SGHRS and CDR2 YFSETQ. TCRbeta library preparation incorporated unique molecular identifiers. TCRdb used MiXCR to reprocess the PCR reads, holding one entry per CDR3 protein. The table lists approximately 1,000,000 distinct CDR3 sequences, around 30% of them singletons. The receptor comes from a boy less than two years old who had a stem cell transplant for SCID, so the T cells may come from the graft donor. The sequences come from PBMCs, mostly from graft donor cells, collected 360 days after TCRalphabeta/CD19-depleted stem cell transplant. V and J are TRBV5-1 and TRBJ1-2; TRBD1 agrees at 7 bases. CDR3 nucleotides: TGCGCCAGCAGCTGGGGACAGACCACTAACTATGGCTACACCTTC. It specifies CASSWGQTTNYGYTF.